Only one count was recorded for the clone carrying this T cell receptor beta chain. From germline, CDR1 is LNHDA and CDR2 SQIVND (reference sequence). J lost 8 bases, V lost 3 bases, and 7 bases had no gene match. The CDR3 covers 14 residues. The data belong to a study of tissue T cells after allogeneic stem cell transplantation. On the study more broadly: Of the grafts for graft-versus-host disease patients, several were unmodified and three CD34-selected.

Assay: immunoSEQ multiplex PCR; the TCRdb copy retains only in-frame clones and omits some. The data hold fewer than 7,500 clones, with around 80% observed a single time. The sample was blood, taken before transplantation. V and J are TRBV19 and TRBJ1-2; 9 nucleotides line up with TRBD1. The TCR comes from a man between 40 and 69 years old who later had graft-versus-host disease after an allogeneic stem cell transplant. The CDR3 here is CASSMGQGGQGYTF. In DNA form, the CDR3 reads TGTGCCAGTAGTATGGGACAGGGCGGACAAGGCTACACCTTC.